Following are 13 T cell receptor beta chains from one sample sequenced in a study of blood T cell repertoires in COVID-19. Clones were sequenced by immunoSEQ multiplex PCR, and TCRdb holds only the in-frame ones, with some missing. The sample has about 50,000 clones; 80% to 90% are singletons. Sequencing was done on a sample of peripheral blood. The source of these receptors is a human donor with active COVID-19. The donor label of this sample is uncertain.

The chain uses TRBV10-3 and TRBJ1-1; D is undetermined. V shed 3 bases and J shed 6 bases, with 20 bases lying between them. This CDR3 contains 16 residues. From germline, CDR1 is ENHRY and CDR2 SYGVKD. The CDR3 sequence: CAISESTADRGSEAFF. DNA of the CDR3: TGTGCCATCAGTGAATCCACCGCAGACCGAGGGTCTGAAGCTTTCTTT.

The chain has TRBV30 and TRBJ1-6, with D perhaps matching TRBD1 (6 bases). The length of the CDR3 is 13 residues. The V end lost 2 bases, the J end lost 7 bases, and 9 bases lay between the germline ends. Per the germline V gene, CDR1 is GTSNPN and CDR2 is SVGIG (reference sequence). CDR3 amino acids: CAWSRQGNSPLHF. CDR3 nucleotide sequence: TGTGCCTGGAGTCGTCAGGGGAATTCACCCCTCCACTTT.

This clone was found once. V gene TRBV5-1 combines with J gene TRBJ1-5, with 10 bases identical to TRBD1. There are 15 residues in the CDR3. Looked up from germline, CDR1 is SGHRS and CDR2 is YFSETQ. With 0 bases clipped from V and 4 bases from J, the junction kept 1 base outside the gene matches. The DNA of the CDR3 is TGCGCCAGCAGCTTGGGGACAGGGGGAAATCAGCCCCAGCATTTT. Protein sequence: CASSLGTGGNQPQHF.

The genes are TRBV10-3 and TRBJ2-2; 14 nucleotides match TRBD2. The CDR3 runs to 16 residues. The V segment lost 7 bases and the J segment 8 bases; nucleotides outside the gene matches: 9. CDR1 ENHRY and CDR2 SYGVKD come from the germline V gene. CDR3 loop: CAIKPSGTSGRGELFF. The CDR3, as DNA: TGTGCCATCAAGCCTTCCGGGACTAGCGGGAGAGGGGAGCTGTTTTTT.

The rearrangement links TRBV6-1 to TRBJ2-1, with D possibly matching TRBD2 (6 bases). The CDR3 runs 14 residues. Germline V lookup: CDR1 MNHNS, CDR2 SASEGT. V was trimmed by 0 bases and J by 8 bases, leaving 11 bases between them. The CDR3 loop is CASSEAGRDYEQFF. CDR3 in DNA: TGTGCCAGCAGTGAAGCTGGTAGGGACTATGAGCAGTTCTTC.

This clone was detected a few times. The chain carries TRBV14 and TRBJ2-7; 9 nucleotides match TRBD1. The V gene end was trimmed by 4 bases and the J gene end by 6 bases; junction bases not matched to a gene: 7. Germline V CDR1 and CDR2: SGHDN, FVKESK. The CDR3 has 14 amino acids. The CDR3 DNA follows: TGTGCCAGCAGCCTGGGACAGGGTGTCGGCGAGCAGTACTTC. It codes for CASSLGQGVGEQYF. Full variable domain (missing parts from reference TRBV14 and TRBJ2-7): EAGVTQFPSHSVIEKGQTVTLRCDPISGHDNLYWYRRVMGKEIKFLLHFVKESKQDESGMPNNRFLAERTGGTYSTLKVQPAELEDSGVYFCASSLGQGVGEQYFGPGTRLTVT.

The CDR3 region is CASSTDRSTDTQYF. The DNA for the CDR3 is TGTGCCAGCAGCACGGACAGGAGCACAGATACGCAGTATTTT. The chain employs TRBV6-4 and TRBJ2-3; 7 bases are shared with TRBD1. The CDR3 is 14 residues long. With 6 bases clipped from V and 0 bases from J, the junction kept 3 bases outside the gene matches. Germline V gene sequence: CDR1 MRHNA, CDR2 SNTAGT.

This chain links TRBV28 with TRBJ1-3, with D unclear. From germline, CDR1 is MDHEN and CDR2 SYDVKM. V lost 5 bases, J lost 3 bases, and 14 bases lay in between. The CDR3 is 15 residues long. The CDR3 here is CASSPPGMNGNTIYF. The CDR3 DNA sequence: TGTGCCAGCAGTCCGCCCGGGATGAATGGAAACACCATATATTTT.

The V gene is TRBV18, the J gene TRBJ1-4, with 8 bases lining up with TRBD1. CDR3 length: 15 amino acids. Germline loops: CDR1 KGHSH, CDR2 LQKENI. The J segment lost 5 bases and the V segment lost 1 base, leaving 3 bases of the junction unmatched. The DNA for the CDR3 is TGTGCCAGCTCACCACGGACAGGGCAAAATGAAAAACTGTTTTTT. The encoded protein is CASSPRTGQNEKLFF.

The gene calls are TRBV4-1 and TRBJ2-2; 10 positions match TRBD1. Germline V gene sequence: CDR1 MGHRA, CDR2 YSYEKL. The CDR3 contains 16 residues. Losses at the gene ends were 1 base for V and 5 bases for J; bases not matched to a gene: 4. The chain's CDR3 is CASSQGQGARTGELFF. The CDR3 DNA reads as TGCGCCAGCAGCCAAGGACAGGGGGCGCGAACCGGGGAGCTGTTTTTT.

This clone was counted once. The genes are TRBV7-2 and TRBJ2-7; D ambiguous. V dropped 3 bases and J dropped 1 base, with 13 bases sitting between them. The V gene's germline CDR1 is SGHTA and CDR2 FQGNSA. This CDR3 region has 15 residues. The CDR3 loop reads CASSFGLGASYEQYF. The DNA for the CDR3 is TGTGCCAGCAGCTTCGGCTTAGGAGCTTCCTACGAGCAGTACTTC.

The rearrangement uses TRBV19 and TRBJ1-2, with D perhaps TRBD1 (6 bases). V was shortened by 5 bases and J by 2 bases, with 12 bases between the two germline ends. Germline CDR1 reads LNHDA; CDR2 reads SQIVND (reference sequence). The CDR3 is 14 amino acids. CDR3 amino acids: CASSVSGTNYGYTF. Written as DNA, the CDR3 is TGTGCCAGTAGTGTGTCGGGGACAAACTATGGCTACACCTTC. Based on the CDR3 plus reference TRBV19 and TRBJ1-2, the full variable domain is DGGITQSPKYLFRKEGQNVTLSCEQNLNHDAMYWYRQDPGQGLRLIYYSQIVNDFQKGDIAEGYSVSREKKESFPLTVTSAQKNPTAFYLCASSVSGTNYGYTFGSGTRLTVV.

The chain is built from TRBV7-3 and TRBJ1-2; TRBD1 matches at 9 bases. The CDR3 is 13 residues long. The ends lost 5 bases at V and 6 bases at J; junction bases unmatched: 4. Germline V gene lookup returns CDR1 SGHTA and CDR2 FQGTGA. The CDR3 spells CASSLGTGNGYTF. The CDR3, as DNA: TGTGCCAGCAGCCTCGGGACAGGGAATGGCTACACCTTC.